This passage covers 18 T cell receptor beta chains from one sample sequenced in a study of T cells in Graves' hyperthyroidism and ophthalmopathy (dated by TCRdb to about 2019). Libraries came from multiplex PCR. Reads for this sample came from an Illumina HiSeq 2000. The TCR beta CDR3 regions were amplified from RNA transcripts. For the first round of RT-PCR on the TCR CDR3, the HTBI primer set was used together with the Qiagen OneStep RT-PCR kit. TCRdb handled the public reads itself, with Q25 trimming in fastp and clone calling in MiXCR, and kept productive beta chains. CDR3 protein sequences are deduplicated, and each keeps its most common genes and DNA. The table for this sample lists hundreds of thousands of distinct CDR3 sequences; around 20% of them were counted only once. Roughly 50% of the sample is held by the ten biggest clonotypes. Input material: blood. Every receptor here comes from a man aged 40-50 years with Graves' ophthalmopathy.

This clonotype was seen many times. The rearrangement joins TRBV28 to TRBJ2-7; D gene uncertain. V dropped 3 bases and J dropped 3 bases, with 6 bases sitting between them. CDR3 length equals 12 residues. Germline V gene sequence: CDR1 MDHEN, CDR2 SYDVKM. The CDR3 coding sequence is TGTGCCAGCAGTTTCTACAACTACGAGCAGTACTTC. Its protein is CASSFYNYEQYF.

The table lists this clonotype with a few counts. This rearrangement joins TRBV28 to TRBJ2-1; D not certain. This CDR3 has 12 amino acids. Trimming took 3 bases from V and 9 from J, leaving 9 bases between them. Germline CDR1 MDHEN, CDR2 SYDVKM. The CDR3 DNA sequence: TGTGCCAGCAGTTTGTATGAGAGTGAGCAGTTCTTC. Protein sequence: CASSLYESEQFF.

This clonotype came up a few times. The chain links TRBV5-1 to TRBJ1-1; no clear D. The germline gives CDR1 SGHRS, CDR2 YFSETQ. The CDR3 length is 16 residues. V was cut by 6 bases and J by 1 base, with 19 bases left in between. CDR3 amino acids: CASNEVPGPSNTEAFF. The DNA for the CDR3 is TGCGCCAGCAACGAAGTCCCCGGGCCGTCGAACACTGAAGCTTTCTTT.

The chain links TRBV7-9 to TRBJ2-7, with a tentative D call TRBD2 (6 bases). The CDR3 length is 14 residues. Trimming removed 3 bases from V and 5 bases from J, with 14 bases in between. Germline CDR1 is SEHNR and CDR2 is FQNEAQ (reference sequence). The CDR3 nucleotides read TGTGCCAGCAGCTTCACGGGAGAAGAAAACGAGCAGTACTTC. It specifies CASSFTGEENEQYF. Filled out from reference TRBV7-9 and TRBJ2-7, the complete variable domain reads DTGVSQNPRHKITKRGQNVTFRCDPISEHNRLYWYRQTLGQGPEFLTYFQNEAQLEKSRLLSDRFSAERPKGSFSTLEIQRTEQGDSAMYLCASSFTGEENEQYFGPGTRLTVT.

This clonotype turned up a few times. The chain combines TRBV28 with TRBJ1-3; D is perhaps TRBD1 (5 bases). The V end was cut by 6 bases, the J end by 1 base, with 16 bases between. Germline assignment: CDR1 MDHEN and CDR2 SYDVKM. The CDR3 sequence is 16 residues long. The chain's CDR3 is CASSSDPRGSGNTIYF. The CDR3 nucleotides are TGTGCCAGCAGCTCGGACCCACGGGGGTCTGGAAACACCATATATTTT.

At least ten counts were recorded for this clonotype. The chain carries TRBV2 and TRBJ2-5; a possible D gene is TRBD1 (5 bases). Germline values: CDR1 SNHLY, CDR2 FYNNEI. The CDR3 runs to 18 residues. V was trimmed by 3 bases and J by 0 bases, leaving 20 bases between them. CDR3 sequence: CASSELRQGSGYQETQYF. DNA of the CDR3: TGTGCCAGCAGTGAGCTCCGGCAAGGTTCAGGGTACCAAGAGACCCAGTACTTC.

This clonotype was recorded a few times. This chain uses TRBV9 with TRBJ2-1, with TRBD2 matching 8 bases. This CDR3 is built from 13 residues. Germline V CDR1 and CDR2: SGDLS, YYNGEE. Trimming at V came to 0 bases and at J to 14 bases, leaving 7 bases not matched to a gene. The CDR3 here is CASSVGDSGKKFF. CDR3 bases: TGTGCCAGCAGCGTAGGGGATAGCGGGAAAAAGTTCTTC.

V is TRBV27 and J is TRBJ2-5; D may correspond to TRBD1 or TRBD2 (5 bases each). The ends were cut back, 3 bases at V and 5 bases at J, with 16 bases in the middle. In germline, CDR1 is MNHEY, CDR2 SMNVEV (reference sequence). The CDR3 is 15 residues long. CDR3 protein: CASSFLRGPDETQYF. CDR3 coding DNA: TGTGCCAGCAGTTTTCTGAGGGGCCCGGATGAGACCCAGTACTTC.

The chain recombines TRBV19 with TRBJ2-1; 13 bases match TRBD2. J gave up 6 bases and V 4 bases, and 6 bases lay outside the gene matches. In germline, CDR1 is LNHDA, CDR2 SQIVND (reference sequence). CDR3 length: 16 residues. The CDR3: CASSKPGTSGTNEQFF. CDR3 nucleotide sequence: TGTGCCAGTAGTAAACCCGGGACTAGCGGGACCAATGAGCAGTTCTTC. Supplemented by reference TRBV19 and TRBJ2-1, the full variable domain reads DGGITQSPKYLFRKEGQNVTLSCEQNLNHDAMYWYRQDPGQGLRLIYYSQIVNDFQKGDIAEGYSVSREKKESFPLTVTSAQKNPTAFYLCASSKPGTSGTNEQFFGPGTRLTVL.

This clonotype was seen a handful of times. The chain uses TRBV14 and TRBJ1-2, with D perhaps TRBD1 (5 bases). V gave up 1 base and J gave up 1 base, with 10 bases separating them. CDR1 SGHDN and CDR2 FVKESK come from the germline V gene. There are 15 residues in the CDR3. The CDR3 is CASSQALGGNYGYTF. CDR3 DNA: TGTGCCAGCAGCCAAGCATTGGGGGGTAACTATGGCTACACCTTC.

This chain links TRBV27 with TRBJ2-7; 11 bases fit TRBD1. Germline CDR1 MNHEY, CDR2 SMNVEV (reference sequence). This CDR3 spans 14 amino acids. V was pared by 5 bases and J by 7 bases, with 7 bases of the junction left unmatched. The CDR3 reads CASSIGQGAGEQYF. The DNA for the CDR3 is TGTGCCAGCAGTATCGGACAGGGGGCTGGTGAGCAGTACTTC.

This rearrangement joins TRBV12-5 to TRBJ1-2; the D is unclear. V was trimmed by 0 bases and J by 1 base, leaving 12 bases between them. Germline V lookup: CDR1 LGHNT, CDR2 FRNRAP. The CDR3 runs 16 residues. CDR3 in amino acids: CASGLVLRSFNYGYTF. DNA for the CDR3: TGTGCTAGTGGTTTGGTACTGAGGTCCTTTAACTATGGCTACACCTTC. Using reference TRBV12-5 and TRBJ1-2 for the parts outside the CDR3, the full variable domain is DARVTQTPRHKVTEMGQEVTMRCQPILGHNTVFWYRQTMMQGLELLAYFRNRAPLDDSGMPKDRFSAEMPDATLATLKIQPSEPRDSAVYFCASGLVLRSFNYGYTFGSGTRLTVV.

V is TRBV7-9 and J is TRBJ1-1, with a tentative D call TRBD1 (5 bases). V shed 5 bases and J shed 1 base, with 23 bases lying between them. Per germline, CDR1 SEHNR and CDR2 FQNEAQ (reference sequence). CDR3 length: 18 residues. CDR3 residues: CASSLTRRGQSSNTEAFF. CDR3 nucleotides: TGTGCCAGCAGCCTTACTAGGCGGGGCCAGTCCTCGAACACTGAAGCTTTCTTT.

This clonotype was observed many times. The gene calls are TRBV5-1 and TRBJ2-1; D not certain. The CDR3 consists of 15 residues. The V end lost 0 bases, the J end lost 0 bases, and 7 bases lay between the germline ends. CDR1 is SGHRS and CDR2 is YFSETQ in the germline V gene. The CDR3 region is CASSLGANSYNEQFF. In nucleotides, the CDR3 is TGCGCCAGCAGCTTGGGAGCGAACTCCTACAATGAGCAGTTCTTC.

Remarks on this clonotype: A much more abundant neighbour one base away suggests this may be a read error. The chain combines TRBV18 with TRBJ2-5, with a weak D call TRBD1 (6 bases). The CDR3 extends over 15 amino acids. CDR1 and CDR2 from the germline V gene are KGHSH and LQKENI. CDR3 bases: TGTGCCAGCTCACCTCCGGGACGGCGGACAGAGACCCAGCACTTC. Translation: CASSPPGRRTETQHF. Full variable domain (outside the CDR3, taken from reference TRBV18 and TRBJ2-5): NAGVMQNPRHLVRRRGQEARLRCSPMKGHSHVYWYRQLPEEGLKFMVYLQKENIIDESGMPKERFSAEFPKEGPSILRIQQVVRGDSAAYFCASSPPGRRTETQHFGPGTRLLVL.

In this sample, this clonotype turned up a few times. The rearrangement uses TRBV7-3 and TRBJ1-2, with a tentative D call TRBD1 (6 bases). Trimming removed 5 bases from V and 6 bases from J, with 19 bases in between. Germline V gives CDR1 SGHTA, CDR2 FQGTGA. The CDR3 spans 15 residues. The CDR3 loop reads CASSLGGGDTNGYTF. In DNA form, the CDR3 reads TGTGCCAGCAGCCTCGGGGGGGGGGACACAAATGGCTACACCTTC.

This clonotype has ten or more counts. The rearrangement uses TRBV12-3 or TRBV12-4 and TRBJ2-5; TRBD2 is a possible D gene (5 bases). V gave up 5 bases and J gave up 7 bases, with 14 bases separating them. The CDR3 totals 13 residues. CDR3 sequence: CASSAPGVGTQYF. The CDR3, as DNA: TGTGCCAGCAGTGCGCCCGGGGTCGGGACCCAGTACTTC.

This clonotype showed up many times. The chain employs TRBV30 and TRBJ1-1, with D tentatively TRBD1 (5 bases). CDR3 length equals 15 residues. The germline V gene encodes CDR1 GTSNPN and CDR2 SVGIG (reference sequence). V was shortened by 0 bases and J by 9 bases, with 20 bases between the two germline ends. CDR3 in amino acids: CAWSVKLTRGVKAFF. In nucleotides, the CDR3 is TGTGCCTGGAGTGTAAAGTTAACAAGGGGTGTGAAAGCTTTCTTT.